This T cell receptor beta chain was retrieved from a study of cytomegalovirus exposure and HLA in healthy donors (dated by TCRdb to about 2017). With respect to the entire study: According to an earlier analysis of 587 of the donors, some 180 million T cells yielded 117 million unique TCR beta sequences and approximately 300 Gb of sequence data. Among a few hundred genotyped donors of the cohort, an average of approximately 230,000 unique TCR beta nucleotide sequences were sequenced per donor, 15% to 20% of them non-productive. Donor age, sex, ethnicity and CMV serostatus were collected together with the repertoire data. The study used immunosequencing to profile the T cell repertoires of some 600 subjects and linked those repertoires to cytomegalovirus serostatus. All discovery cohort repertoires had been generated on a single sequencing platform. A later analysis re-examined previously published TCR beta repertoires from 600 to 700 donors and added high-resolution HLA genotyping to investigate patterns of TCR occurrence. Genome-wide SNP genotypes for about 65% of the 666 donors were used in a later genetic analysis, which treated that subset as a discovery cohort. Rather than drawing on any new phenotypic data, the later analysis identified candidate immune exposures from TCR beta sequences and the way those sequences occurred across donors. Along with the approximately 650-subject first cohort, a separate validation cohort of over a hundred different subjects was used. Because of strong linkage in the cohort, five DR-DQ haplotypes were treated as single units for association and clustering. An earlier analysis of several hundred of the donors used high-throughput TCR beta sequencing to judge whether each TCR beta V gene segment behaved as functional or pseudogenic. The aim of the study was to test whether cataloging public T cell receptors could identify signatures of past pathogen exposure. The genetic ancestry cluster associated with self-reported Caucasian donors included over 65% of the roughly 400 genotyped donors. HLA typing included class I and class II loci at four-digit resolution. High-throughput TCR immunosequencing, statistical association of individual TCRs with disease status, and machine learning were combined to predict cytomegalovirus infection status. An early release covering roughly 600 HLA-typed donors comprised approximately 300 gigabases of sequencing data and some 79 million unique TCR sequences. The number of donors typed differed by locus, with about 629-630 for A, B, C, DRB1 and DQB1, over 500 for DQA1, 600 to 610 for DPA1, and 450 to 480 for DPB1. Study-wide findings and limitations: In a later genetic analysis, a missense DCLRE1C variant was associated with V-gene and J-gene trimming of TCR beta chains, and the association was replicated in an independent cohort. In an earlier analysis of approximately 590 of the donors, most TCR beta V segments appeared in productive rearrangements about 87% or about 30% of the time, broadly matching IMGT annotations. A later genetic analysis reported fewer N-insertions in productive TCRs among donors in an Asian-associated ancestry cluster than the roughly 700-donor mean. The 87-base-pair reads could not distinguish some IMGT-functional V segments, including TRBV6-2 and TRBV6-3, so those segments were excluded. In a later analysis, the rate of TCR association differed among HLA loci, with DRB1 alleles having the most associated TCRs and HLA-C alleles having the fewest. Strong co-occurrence of HLA alleles, especially DR and DQ, made assigning TCR associations to individual alleles difficult. Several of the top co-occurrence clusters appeared to be linked to parvovirus B19, influenza, CMV and Epstein-Barr virus, according to a later analysis. A further reported finding was that TCR beta sequences accurately predicted the HLA-A and HLA-B alleles for most subjects in the first cohort. The sequencing pipeline was judged likely to have produced a cluster of highly shared sequence variants as a technical artifact. Specific HLA alleles were associated with 15,000 to 20,000 TCR beta sequences at a false discovery rate of 0.05 in a later analysis. A total of roughly 160 TCR beta chains were listed by the study as associated with cytomegalovirus. The only immune exposure information available for the cohort was CMV serostatus. Across donors, most TCR sequences were observed very rarely, whereas some public TCRs were present in many individuals. The earlier analysis of 587 of the donors excluded some 15 rarely observed V segments, including chromosome 9 orphons, because counts were too low. Because some donors lacked HLA typing at each locus, the association tests relied only on the typed subset. Three of the identified cytomegalovirus-associated TCR beta chains were confirmed in vitro to be specific for cytomegalovirus antigens. A later analysis found that most CMV-associated TCR beta chains appeared HLA-restricted, with HLA associations seemingly driven largely by CMV exposure. In both the original and validation cohorts, the classifier was reported to diagnose cytomegalovirus status with high specificity and sensitivity. The presence/absence analyses assumed that sequencing depth was roughly uniform across donors, and that assumption may not be true. The cohort was sequenced for TCR beta chains only, and without alpha or paired-chain data the features that could be detected were limited. The authors suggested that the approach could potentially be extended to other disease states and immunological phenotypes. Correlated functional status among segregating V segments might reflect linkage disequilibrium, but an unknown experimental factor could not be ruled out. A later analysis found that HLA-associated TCR beta chains were more clonally expanded and had lower generation probabilities than equally common non-associated chains.

The cohort was made up of approximately 670 healthy bone marrow donors. At the time of sampling, every cohort member was nominally healthy, though immune exposures that went unrecorded were likely present. The donor tested CMV seronegative and was one of the 352 seronegative cohort members. A peripheral blood sample was collected from each donor, and TCR beta sequencing was performed on peripheral blood mononuclear cells. Genomic DNA was extracted from the blood cell samples with the Qiagen DNeasy Blood Extraction Kit. The V and J ends are trimmed by 8 bases and 8 bases, leaving 13 bases between them. The CDR3 holds 12 amino acids from the cysteine to the phenylalanine. Of all the DNA, just the CDR3 is kept, 36 bases in frame from base 1. The germline V gene supplies CDR1 MDHEN and CDR2 SYDVKM. Concerning this clone: Its binding antigen is unknown. One base away there is no much larger clone; base qualities are not given.

The library was obtained by the immunoSEQ multiplex PCR assay. For the multiplex PCR, a mixture combining 60 forward primers for TCR Vbeta segments and 13 reverse primers for TCR Jbeta segments was used. The CDR3 region of rearranged TCR beta genes was amplified from genomic DNA with a multiplex PCR assay. On the Illumina HiSeq System, the amplified TCR beta libraries were sequenced as 87-base-pair reads. Processing in the source paper ran as follows. A later analysis counted some 80 million unique TCR beta chains across the 600 to 850 repertoires, and 9 million to 14 million of these chains were shared by at least two donors. To remove PCR and sequencing errors, raw reads were error-corrected and collapsed into unique sequences using a nearest-neighbor algorithm that merged closely related sequences. Alignment of CDR3 sequences to IMGT reference sequences was used to assign V, D and J gene segments. Each retained sequence needed at least a six-nucleotide match to both a V gene segment and a J gene segment. Rearrangements were classified as productive when the CDR3 lacked stop codons and remained in frame with V and J, and all other rearrangements were classified as non-productive. CDR3 was defined according to IMGT convention as the region running from the second conserved V-encoded cysteine to the conserved J-encoded phenylalanine. The earlier analysis of about 640 of the donors excluded any sequence lacking an unambiguous match to a single V gene segment. An earlier analysis of some 500 of the donors classified V segments as functional when productive rearrangements were above 56.7% and as segregating when the standard deviation between donors was above 5%. A statistical classification framework was built for diagnosing cytomegalovirus status from the catalog of TCR beta chain sequences. In a later analysis, V and J genes were assigned by comparing TCR nucleotide sequences against IMGT/GENE-DB human TR gene sequences. A later analysis assigned CDR3 sequences and most-parsimonious VDJ recombination scenarios with the TCRdist pipeline. In a later analysis, each TCR beta chain was defined by its CDR3 amino acid sequence together with its V-gene family, and reads without a unique V-gene family were excluded. As a way to deal with suspected cross-contamination and a sequencing artifact, a later analysis dropped more than 500 nucleotide sequences that were highly shared and had low generation probability. For each public chain, a later analysis derived a clonal expansion index from normalized ranks of inferred template counts within each repertoire. In a later analysis, generation probabilities were computed using a VDJ recombination model fitted to out-of-frame rearrangements, and the results were checked against IGoR. Hypergeometric tests were used in a later analysis to score TCR-TCR, TCR-HLA and TCR-CMV co-occurrence, with a repertoire-size bias correction applied to the TCR pairs. False discovery rates were estimated in a later analysis by permuting HLA or CMV assignments 20 times. In a later analysis, co-occurring TCRs were grouped using DBSCAN, and TCRdist sequence similarity was added for clustering within HLA-allele-positive subsets. Repertoires with fewer than 30,000 or more than 120,000 public chains, plus five repertoires with anomalous nucleotide sharing, were excluded from co-occurrence clustering. The table was pulled from immuneACCESS by TCRdb, which kept in-frame rearrangements only. Such tables lose some clones; where checked, under half of the loss comes from unresolved V genes, and the rest has no known cause. The D gene and trimming were derived from the DNA, and the V and J assignments and clone size from that table. Here the sample has roughly 130,000 clones; around three quarters occur a single time. The top ten clonotypes cover 2.5% of the sample.

The sequenced sample consisted of PBMCs. The chain links TRBV28 with TRBJ2-1, with the D gene not clear enough to name. This receptor was obtained from a man aged 25 to 45 in good health and CMV-seronegative. The sequenced DNA is TGTGCCAGCGCAGCGAAAGCCCATGAGCAGTTCTTC. This encodes CASAAKAHEQFF.